The entry that follows covers one T cell receptor beta chain sequence. Its antigen remains unidentified. The junction departs from germline at one end; a sequencing error may be responsible. This CDR3 contains 15 residues. The germline CDR1 and CDR2 sequences are MNHEY and SMNVEV (reference sequence). These data originate in a study of T cell repertoires in cytomegalovirus infection. Study-wide context: It was the public TCR beta signatures that indicated both CMV infection and matching HLA type.

TCRdb recomputed calls from the reads with MiXCR, one row per CDR3 protein. Of approximately 500,000 distinct CDR3 sequences listed, about 15% are singletons. Study findings and constraints: Carriage of CMV together with the relevant HLA was identifiable through cumulative public TCR beta family frequency. HLA-C-restricted TCR beta clonotypes specific for CMV led the ex vivo response.

V and J are TRBV27 and TRBJ2-1; 7 bases align to TRBD2. The clonotype comes from a human donor in good health (CMV status not recorded). Some clones in this sample may be carry-over from other donors' samples. The specimen sequenced was CD8+ T cells from PBMCs. This chain's CDR3 is CDSSRLAGAGNEQFF. The CDR3 nucleotides are TGTGACAGCAGCCGCCTCGCGGGAGCGGGCAATGAGCAGTTCTTC.